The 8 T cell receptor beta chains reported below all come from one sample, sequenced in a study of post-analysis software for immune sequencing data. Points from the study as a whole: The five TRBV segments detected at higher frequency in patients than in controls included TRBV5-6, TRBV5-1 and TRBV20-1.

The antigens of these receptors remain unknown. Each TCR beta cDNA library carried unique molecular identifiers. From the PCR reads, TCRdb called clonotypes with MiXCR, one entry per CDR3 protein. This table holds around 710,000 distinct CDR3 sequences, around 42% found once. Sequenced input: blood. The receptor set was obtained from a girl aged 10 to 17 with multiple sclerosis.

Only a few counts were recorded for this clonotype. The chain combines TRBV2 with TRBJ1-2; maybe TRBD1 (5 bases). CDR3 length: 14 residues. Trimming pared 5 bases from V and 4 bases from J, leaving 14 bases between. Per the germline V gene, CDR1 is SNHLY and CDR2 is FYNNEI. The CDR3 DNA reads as TGTGCCAGCAGTCCGGGACCGCCCAGCTATGGCTACACCTTC. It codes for CASSPGPPSYGYTF.

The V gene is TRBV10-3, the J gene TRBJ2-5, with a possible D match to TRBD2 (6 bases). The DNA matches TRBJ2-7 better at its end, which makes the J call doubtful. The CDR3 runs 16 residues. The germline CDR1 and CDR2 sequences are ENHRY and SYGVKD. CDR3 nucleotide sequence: TGTGCCATCAGTGAGTCCGGAGGTAGCGGCACCTACGAGCAGTACTTC. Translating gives CAISESGGSGTYEQYF.

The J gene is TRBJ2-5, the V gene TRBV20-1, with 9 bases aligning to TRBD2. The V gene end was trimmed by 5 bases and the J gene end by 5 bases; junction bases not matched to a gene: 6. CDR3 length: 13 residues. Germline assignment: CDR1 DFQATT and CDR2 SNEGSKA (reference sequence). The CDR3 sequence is CSAVSGSGETQYF. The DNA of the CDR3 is TGCAGTGCTGTTAGCGGGAGCGGGGAGACCCAGTACTTC.

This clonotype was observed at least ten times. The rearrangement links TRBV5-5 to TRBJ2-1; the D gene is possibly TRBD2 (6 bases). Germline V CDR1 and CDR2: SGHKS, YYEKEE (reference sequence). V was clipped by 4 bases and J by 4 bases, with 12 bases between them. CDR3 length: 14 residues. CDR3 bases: TGTGCCAGCAGCGGATGGGACTCGTACAATGAGCAGTTCTTC. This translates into CASSGWDSYNEQFF.

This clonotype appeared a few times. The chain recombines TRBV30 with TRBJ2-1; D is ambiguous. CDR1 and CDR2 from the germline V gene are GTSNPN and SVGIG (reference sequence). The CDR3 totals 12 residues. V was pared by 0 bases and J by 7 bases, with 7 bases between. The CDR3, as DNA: TGTGCCTGGAGTGTAACTTGGAATGAGCAGTTCTTC. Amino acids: CAWSVTWNEQFF.

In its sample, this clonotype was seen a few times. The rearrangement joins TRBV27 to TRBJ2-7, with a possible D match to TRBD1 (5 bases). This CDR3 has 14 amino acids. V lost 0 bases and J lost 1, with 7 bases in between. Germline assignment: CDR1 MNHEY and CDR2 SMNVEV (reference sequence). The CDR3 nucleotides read TGTGCCAGCAGTTTATCGACAGCATCCTACGAGCAGTACTTC. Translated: CASSLSTASYEQYF.

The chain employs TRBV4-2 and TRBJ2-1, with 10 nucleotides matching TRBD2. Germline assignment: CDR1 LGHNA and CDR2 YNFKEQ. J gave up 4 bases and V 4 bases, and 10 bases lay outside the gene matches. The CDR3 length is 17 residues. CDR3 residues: CASSLDGIAGGYNEQFF. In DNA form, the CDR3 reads TGTGCCAGCAGCCTTGATGGGATAGCGGGAGGTTACAATGAGCAGTTCTTC.

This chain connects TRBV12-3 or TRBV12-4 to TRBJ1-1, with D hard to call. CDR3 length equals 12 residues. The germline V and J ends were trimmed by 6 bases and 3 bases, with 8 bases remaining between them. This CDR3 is CASSLGYTEAFF. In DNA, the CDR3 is TGTGCCAGCAGCCTAGGGTACACTGAAGCTTTCTTT.